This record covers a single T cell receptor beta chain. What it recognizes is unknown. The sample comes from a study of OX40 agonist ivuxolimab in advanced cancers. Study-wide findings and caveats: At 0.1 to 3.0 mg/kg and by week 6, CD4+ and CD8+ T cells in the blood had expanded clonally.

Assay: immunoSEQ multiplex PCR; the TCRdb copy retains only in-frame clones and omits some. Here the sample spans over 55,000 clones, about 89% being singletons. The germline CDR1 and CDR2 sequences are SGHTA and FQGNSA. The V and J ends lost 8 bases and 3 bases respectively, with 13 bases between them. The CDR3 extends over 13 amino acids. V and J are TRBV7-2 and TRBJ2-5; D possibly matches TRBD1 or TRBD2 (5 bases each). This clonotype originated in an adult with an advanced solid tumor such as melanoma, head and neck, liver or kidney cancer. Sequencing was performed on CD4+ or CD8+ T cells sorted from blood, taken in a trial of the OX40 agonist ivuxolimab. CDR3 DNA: TGTGCCAGCCTACTAGGGGTAGAAGAGACCCAGTACTTC. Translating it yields CASLLGVEETQYF. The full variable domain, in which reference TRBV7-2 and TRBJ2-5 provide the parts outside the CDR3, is GAGVSQSPSNKVTEKGKDVELRCDPISGHTALYWYRQSLGQGLEFLIYFQGNSAPDKSGLPSDRFSAERTGGSVSTLTIQRTQQEDSAVYLCASLLGVEETQYFGPGTRLLVL.